This T cell receptor beta chain appears in the sequencing data of a study of blood T cell repertoires in COVID-19. Study-wide context: Acute and convalescent COVID-19 samples came from the United States, Italy and Spain. T cells, B-cell-depleted T cells, or PBMCs supplied cDNA or gDNA.

This CDR3 is 16 amino acids long. Germline assignment: CDR1 LNHDA and CDR2 SQIVND (reference sequence). After removal of 4 bases from V and 0 bases from J, the junction contained 7 bases not matched to a gene. In the authors' workflow: How many nucleated cells were present was estimated from reference gene primer amplification. Repertoires were generated with immunoSEQ multiplex PCR, while TCRdb's copy carries only in-frame clones and drops some. V, J and clone size reflect that table, while D and trimming were determined from the DNA. The table records about 290,000 clones, 85% of them present only once.

V is TRBV19 and J is TRBJ2-3, with TRBD1 matching over 7 bases. This clonotype was obtained from a woman in her forties or fifties with active or convalescent COVID-19. Source material: peripheral blood. This CDR3 reads CASSSRQGTSTDTQYF. The CDR3 DNA is TGTGCCAGTAGTAGCAGACAGGGCACTAGCACAGATACGCAGTATTTT.